This TCR beta chain was retrieved from a study of CD8 T cell repertoires and HIV-1 epitope variants. About this clone itself: Its target is unknown.

Germline V gene lookup returns CDR1 MNHEY and CDR2 SVGAGI. V shed 0 bases, J shed 5 bases, and the junction held 6 bases outside the gene matches. This CDR3 is 15 amino acids long. Generated by immunoSEQ multiplex PCR, the TCRdb table keeps only in-frame clones and is missing some. The table includes just over 2,500 clones, 66% detected once. The chain couples TRBV6-5 to TRBJ1-1; 7 nucleotides align to TRBD1. Sequencing was carried out using cultured CD8+ T cells derived from PBMCs. The clonotype was recovered from a male donor with HIV. CDR3 loop: CASSYSDRLRTEAFF. The CDR3 bases are TGTGCCAGCAGTTACTCGGACAGGCTTAGGACTGAAGCTTTCTTT.